Listed here are 7 T cell receptor beta chains from one sample, sequenced in a study of blood T cell repertoires in COVID-19 (dated by TCRdb to 2020 to 2022). The method was the immunoSEQ multiplex PCR assay. TCRdb holds this immuneACCESS table with in-frame rearrangements only. Some clones are missing; in checked studies, unresolved V genes explain under half, and the rest has no known cause. The sample profile shows roughly 410,000 clones; around 92% of them were found once. Of the sample, 0.95% to 1.5% falls within the top ten clones. The sample consisted of peripheral blood. The receptors were gathered from a man aged 35-49 years with acute or convalescent COVID-19.

The chain couples TRBV4-1 to TRBJ2-2; 10 bases agree with TRBD2. V trimming: 2 bases; J trimming: 4 bases; junction bases outside the gene matches: 10. Germline V gene data show CDR1 as MGHRA and CDR2 as YSYEKL. CDR3 length: 18 amino acids. CDR3 region: CASSQKGASGSGTGELFF. The CDR3, as DNA: TGCGCCAGCAGCCAAAAGGGAGCTAGCGGGAGCGGCACCGGGGAGCTGTTTTTT.

The J gene is TRBJ1-1, the V gene TRBV27, with 8 bases fitting TRBD1. The germline CDR1 and CDR2 sequences are MNHEY and SMNVEV (reference sequence). The CDR3 runs to 16 residues. V lost 4 bases, J lost 3 bases, and 10 bases stayed unmatched. In DNA, the CDR3 is TGTGCCAGCAGTTCGATGACAGGGGCTACTTACACTGAAGCTTTCTTT. Translating it yields CASSSMTGATYTEAFF.

The chain has TRBV4-1 and TRBJ2-7, with D tentatively TRBD2 (6 bases). CDR1 is MGHRA and CDR2 is YSYEKL in the germline V gene. The V end lost 4 bases, the J end lost 7 bases, and 11 bases lay between the germline ends. The CDR3 is made up of 12 amino acids. CDR3 nucleotide sequence: TGCGCCAGCAGCCCCCGGGGGTTGGAGCAGTACTTC. This translates into CASSPRGLEQYF.

This clone has only one observation. The J gene is TRBJ2-7, the V gene TRBV9; 9 bases align to TRBD2. CDR3 length equals 15 residues. J lost 0 bases, V lost 4 bases, and 5 bases had no gene match. In germline, CDR1 is SGDLS, CDR2 YYNGEE. The CDR3 region is CASSNAGGHSYEQYF. The DNA for the CDR3 is TGTGCCAGCAGCAATGCGGGGGGGCACTCCTACGAGCAGTACTTC.

This rearrangement joins TRBV6-4 to TRBJ1-6, with TRBD1 identical over 7 bases. Germline values: CDR1 MRHNA, CDR2 SNTAGT. The CDR3 has 15 amino acids. Trimming at V came to 6 bases and at J to 10 bases, leaving 12 bases not matched to a gene. CDR3: CASSSEQGSNSPLHF. CDR3 DNA: TGTGCCAGCAGCTCCGAACAGGGGAGTAACTCACCCCTCCACTTT.

The rearrangement links TRBV27 to TRBJ1-5, with D possibly matching TRBD1 (5 bases). Germline assignment: CDR1 MNHEY and CDR2 SMNVEV (reference sequence). This CDR3 region has 16 residues. The V end lost 5 bases, the J end lost 3 bases, and 17 bases lay between the germline ends. As DNA, the CDR3 is TGTGCCAGCAGTCCTCTTCTGGGGACTTTCAATCAGCCCCAGCATTTT. It codes for CASSPLLGTFNQPQHF.

The J gene is TRBJ2-7, the V gene TRBV9; 8 bases align to TRBD1. CDR1 SGDLS and CDR2 YYNGEE come from the germline V gene. Unmatched junction bases numbered 5, after V lost 2 bases and J lost 4 bases. This CDR3 contains 14 residues. DNA of the CDR3: TGTGCCAGCAGCGTCGGACAGGGCCAATACGAGCAGTACTTC. Protein product: CASSVGQGQYEQYF.